The sequence of this T cell receptor beta chain was determined in a study of cytomegalovirus exposure and HLA in healthy donors. Across the study: HLA-typed donors contributed around 88 million unique TCRs, which were held in an early data release. Of all 370 or so donors who were genotyped, under 90% belonged to the Caucasian-associated ancestry cluster.

This CDR3 comprises 14 residues. Germline CDR1 and CDR2: SNHLY and FYNNEI. General study results and limits: Published work reported that the classifier diagnosed cytomegalovirus status with high specificity and sensitivity.

Concerning this clone itself: Its antigen is unidentified.

PCR used 60 Vbeta primers and 13 Jbeta primers. Per the study methods: Roughly 10 million shared chains were among the about 80 million unique TCR beta chains that a later analysis counted. Clones were sequenced by immunoSEQ multiplex PCR, and TCRdb holds only the in-frame ones, with some missing. The DNA gave D and trimming, while V, J and clone size come from that table. This sample carries some 150,000 clones, 82% of them seen once, and the ten largest clones take less than 2%. The chain joins TRBV2 to TRBJ2-5; unclear D gene. The DNA end is a closer match to TRBJ2-7, so the J assignment may be wrong. The material sequenced was PBMCs. The source of this sequence is a male donor in good health and CMV-seronegative. The CDR3 region has the DNA TGTGCCAGCAGTGCTCGTGGGCTATCCTACGAGCAGTACTTC. Translation: CASSARGLSYEQYF.